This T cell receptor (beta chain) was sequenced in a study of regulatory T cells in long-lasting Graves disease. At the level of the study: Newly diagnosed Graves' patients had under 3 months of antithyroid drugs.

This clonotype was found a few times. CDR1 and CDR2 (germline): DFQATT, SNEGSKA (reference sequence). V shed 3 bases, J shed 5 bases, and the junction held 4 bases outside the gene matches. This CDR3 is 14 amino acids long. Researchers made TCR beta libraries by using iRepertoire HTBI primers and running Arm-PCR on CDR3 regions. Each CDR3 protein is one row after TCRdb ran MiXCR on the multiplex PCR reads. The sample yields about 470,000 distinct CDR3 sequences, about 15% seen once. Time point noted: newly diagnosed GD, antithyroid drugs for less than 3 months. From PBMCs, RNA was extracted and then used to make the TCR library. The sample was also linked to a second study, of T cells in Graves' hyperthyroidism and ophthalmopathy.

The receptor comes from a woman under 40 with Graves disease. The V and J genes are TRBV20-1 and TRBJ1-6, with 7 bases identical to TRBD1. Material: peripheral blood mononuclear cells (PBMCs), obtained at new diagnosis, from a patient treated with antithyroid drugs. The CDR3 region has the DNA TGCAGTGCTAGGTGGACAGGAGATAATTCACCCCTCCACTTT. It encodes CSARWTGDNSPLHF.